This is a list of T cell receptor beta chains from one sample in a study of blood T cells in healthy people across ages. A single record per CDR3 protein comes from TCRdb applying MiXCR to the 5' RACE reads. The sample has 870,000 or so distinct CDR3 sequences, about 30% seen once. Sample: blood. These receptors came from a woman of 80 years or more in good health. The CDR3 runs from the conserved cysteine through the conserved F or W. Each record gives: V gene, J gene, CDR3 protein.

V gene: TRBV6-1
J gene: TRBJ1-2
CDR3 protein: CASSEMGLKKYGYTF

V gene: TRBV20-1
J gene: TRBJ2-2
CDR3 protein: CSARTSGGAGTGELFF

V gene: TRBV20-1
J gene: TRBJ2-4
CDR3 protein: CSARDGGYRGGEQYF

V gene: TRBV5-1
J gene: TRBJ1-2
CDR3 protein: CASRIEHPGGYTF

V gene: TRBV4-1
J gene: TRBJ1-5
CDR3 protein: CASSQAGGTGGQPQHF

V gene: TRBV6-8
J gene: TRBJ2-1
CDR3 protein: CASGAGEGFF

V gene: TRBV30
J gene: TRBJ1-6
CDR3 protein: CAWKRRGAASYNSPPHF

V gene: TRBV10-3
J gene: TRBJ1-1
CDR3 protein: CAIRAQQNTEAFF

V gene: TRBV12-3/TRBV12-4
J gene: TRBJ2-3
CDR3 protein: CASSCMQADTQYF

V gene: TRBV11-3
J gene: TRBJ2-1
CDR3 protein: CASSFLTGFVEQFF

V gene: TRBV30
J gene: TRBJ2-6
CDR3 protein: CAWSVPGANVLTF

V gene: TRBV19
J gene: TRBJ2-7
CDR3 protein: CASSTHVAYEQYF

V gene: TRBV2
J gene: TRBJ2-1
CDR3 protein: CASSELGSQFF

V gene: TRBV9
J gene: TRBJ2-3
CDR3 protein: CASSHKDRVTDTQYF

V gene: TRBV12-3/TRBV12-4
J gene: TRBJ2-3
CDR3 protein: CATLPQAGGPNTQYF

V gene: TRBV27
J gene: TRBJ2-3
CDR3 protein: CASSLTLVRSDTQYF

V gene: TRBV20-1
J gene: TRBJ1-2
CDR3 protein: CSARGGTANYGYTF

V gene: TRBV7-9
J gene: TRBJ1-1
CDR3 protein: CASSRPAQSSEAFF

V gene: TRBV4-2
J gene: TRBJ1-4
CDR3 protein: CASSQEPGVTNEKLFF

V gene: TRBV27
J gene: TRBJ1-5
CDR3 protein: CASSSGLLSNQPQHF

V gene: TRBV11-2
J gene: TRBJ1-3
CDR3 protein: CASSVRVVNTIYF

V gene: TRBV5-1
J gene: -
CDR3 protein: CASKQGSGAGTQYF

V gene: TRBV5-1
J gene: TRBJ2-3
CDR3 protein: CASSSDRPTDTQYF

V gene: TRBV5-5
J gene: TRBJ1-6
CDR3 protein: CASSWEAEGSPLHF

V gene: TRBV20-1
J gene: TRBJ2-5
CDR3 protein: CSARGSGQETQYF

V gene: TRBV12-3/TRBV12-4
J gene: TRBJ2-7
CDR3 protein: CASSTSTGSEQYF

V gene: TRBV11-2
J gene: TRBJ2-1
CDR3 protein: CASSFGNRGSNEQFF

V gene: TRBV4-3
J gene: TRBJ2-5
CDR3 protein: CASSQDWWGGSYNEQYF

V gene: TRBV6-5
J gene: TRBJ1-5
CDR3 protein: CASSYSKGYNQPQHF

V gene: TRBV7-2
J gene: TRBJ2-4
CDR3 protein: CASSSQGLAKNIQYF

V gene: TRBV6-5
J gene: TRBJ1-5
CDR3 protein: CASRPDRAGNQPQHF

V gene: TRBV5-1
J gene: TRBJ1-2
CDR3 protein: CASSLDPGTYGYTF

V gene: TRBV20-1
J gene: -
CDR3 protein: CSAQKGTVYSNQPQYF

V gene: TRBV20-1
J gene: TRBJ1-2
CDR3 protein: CSANGLTGGDGYTF

V gene: TRBV27
J gene: TRBJ2-7
CDR3 protein: CASSLSRLAGGQNEQYF

V gene: TRBV7-2
J gene: TRBJ2-2
CDR3 protein: CASSLGIYTGELFF

V gene: TRBV5-5
J gene: -
CDR3 protein: CASSPRSGGALYEQYF

V gene: TRBV7-9
J gene: TRBJ2-1
CDR3 protein: CASSSDRGGLGGSYNEQFF

V gene: TRBV7-9
J gene: TRBJ1-5
CDR3 protein: CASSLTVGGRNQPQHF

V gene: TRBV7-9
J gene: TRBJ2-7
CDR3 protein: CASSLLGLYEQYF

V gene: TRBV11-2
J gene: TRBJ2-7
CDR3 protein: CASRVGLAFYEQYF

V gene: TRBV7-8
J gene: TRBJ2-4
CDR3 protein: CASSLRSGQGTLAKNIQYF